This T cell receptor beta chain was documented in a study of T cell repertoires in cytomegalovirus infection. Study background: From public TCR beta signatures came an indication of both CMV infection and matching HLA type. The study's findings and limits: Individuals carrying CMV plus the relevant HLA were identified by cumulative frequency of public TCR beta families. What dominated the ex vivo response were HLA-C-restricted CMV-specific TCR beta clonotypes.

TCRdb recomputed calls from the reads with MiXCR, one row per CDR3 protein. The table has some 100,000 distinct CDR3 sequences, about 25% seen once. With respect to this clonotype: What it recognizes is unknown.

This receptor was obtained from a human donor in good health (CMV status not recorded). Some clones in this sample may be carry-over from other donors' samples. The sample taken for sequencing was CD8+ T cells from PBMCs.

The CDR3 spells CASSLTHNYGYTF. CDR3 nucleotide sequence: TGTGCCAGCAGTTTAACACACAACTATGGCTACACCTTC. This sequence joins TRBV28 and TRBJ1-2; D uncertain. CDR1 MDHEN and CDR2 SYDVKM come from the germline V gene. V gave up 2 bases and J gave up 2 bases, with 6 bases separating them. The CDR3 length is 13 residues.